These T cell receptor beta chains were read from a single sample in a study of T-cell reconstitution after alpha-beta-depleted transplantation in children. From the PCR reads, TCRdb called clonotypes with MiXCR, one entry per CDR3 protein. Of approximately 240,000 distinct CDR3 sequences in the sample, 9.7% were seen once. Material: PBMCs from the stem cell graft donor, obtained from the stem cell graft. The receptor set was obtained from a human donor who donated a stem cell graft to a child with SCID. Each CDR3 is given with its conserved first and last residue. The D gene is left open where the match is weak. Clone size is not always given. Where it is, it says once, few, many or a class for expanded clones.

clone size	D gene	J gene	V gene	CDR3 DNA	CDR3 protein
many	NA	TRBJ2-5	TRBV24-1	TGTGCCACCAGTGATCCCACAGGCGCCGAAGAGACCCAGTACTTC	CATSDPTGAEETQYF
NA	TRBD1	TRBJ1-6	TRBV20-1	TGCAGTGCTAGAGATAGTAGGACAGGCTATTCACCCCTCCACTTT	CSARDSRTGYSPLHF
many	TRBD1	TRBJ1-6	TRBV3-1	TGTGCCAGCAGCCATTCAGGGGGCGCAAATTCACCCCTCCACTTT	CASSHSGGANSPLHF
many	NA	TRBJ1-1	TRBV12-3/TRBV12-4	TGTGCCAGCAACCAGGGTCCCACTGAAGCTTTCTTT	CASNQGPTEAFF
NA	NA	TRBJ2-3	TRBV5-1	TGCGCCAGCAGCTTAATCCGGGGAACTTCGGTAGATACGCAGTATTTT	CASSLIRGTSVDTQYF
few	TRBD1	TRBJ1-1	TRBV7-9	TGTGCCACCGGGGGACAGGTAAACACTGAAGCTTTCTTT	CATGGQVNTEAFF
many	NA	TRBJ1-5	TRBV7-9	TGTGCCAGCAGCTTAGACCATCAGCCCCAGCATTTT	CASSLDHQPQHF
many	NA	TRBJ1-4	TRBV18	TGTGCCAGCTCCCCGCGGACAGCGCCCGACGAAAAACTGTTTTTT	CASSPRTAPDEKLFF
few	TRBD2	TRBJ2-3	TRBV20-1	TGCTGTGCTAGAGATCTCTATGGGCGGGGGTCCACAGATACGCAGTATTTT	CCARDLYGRGSTDTQYF
many	TRBD1	TRBJ1-2	TRBV5-1	TGCGCCAGCAGCCCAAGGACAGGGGGCGCCTATGGCTACACCTTC	CASSPRTGGAYGYTF
many	NA	TRBJ1-4	TRBV28	TGTGCCAGCAGTTTATGGATGGGGGAGGAAAAACTGTTTTTT	CASSLWMGEEKLFF
NA	TRBD1	TRBJ2-7	TRBV5-5	TGTGCCAGCAGCTACAGGGGTTCCTACGAGCAGTACTTC	CASSYRGSYEQYF
many	NA	TRBJ2-3	TRBV20-1	TGCAGTGCTAGCGTTAACACAGATACGCAGTATTTT	CSASVNTDTQYF
many	NA	TRBJ2-7	TRBV5-1	TGCGCCAGCAGCTCCGAGGGCCCGGACGGAAACTACGAGCAGTACTTC	CASSSEGPDGNYEQYF
many	TRBD1	TRBJ1-1	TRBV6-1	TGTGCCAGCAGTGAACCCCATACAGGGGACCCTGAAGCTTTCTTT	CASSEPHTGDPEAFF
many	NA	TRBJ2-3	TRBV5-1	TGCGCCAGCAGCACGCAGTCGACAGATACGCAGTATTTT	CASSTQSTDTQYF
many	NA	TRBJ1-5	TRBV7-6	TGTGCCAGCAGCCGGGACAGCAATCAGCCCCAGCATTTT	CASSRDSNQPQHF
many	NA	TRBJ2-6	TRBV5-1	TGCGCCAGCAGCTTGGAGAACCCTGGGGCCAACGTCCTGACTTTC	CASSLENPGANVLTF
few	TRBD1	TRBJ1-4	TRBV7-2	TGTGCCAGCAGCTCACGGACAGGGAGGAAACTGTTTTTT	CASSSRTGRKLFF
many	TRBD2	TRBJ2-3	TRBV20-1	TGCAGTGCTAGAGCGGGGGGGCTGGGAGATACGCAGTATTTT	CSARAGGLGDTQYF
many	TRBD2	TRBJ2-1	TRBV2	TGTGCCAGCAGTGAATGGCCGAGACTAGCGGACAATGAGCAGTTCTTC	CASSEWPRLADNEQFF
many	NA	TRBJ2-5	TRBV12-3/TRBV12-4	TGTGCCAGCAGACACACTTCGGGGACCCAGTACTTC	CASRHTSGTQYF
many	NA	TRBJ1-2	TRBV5-1	TGCGCCAGCAGCTTGTTCGGCAGGGGAGGATATGGCTACACCTTC	CASSLFGRGGYGYTF
many	NA	TRBJ2-3	TRBV5-1	TGCGCCAGCAGTGGAGGGTGGCAATTCAGTGGGGATACGCAGTATTTT	CASSGGWQFSGDTQYF
many	NA	TRBJ1-1	TRBV18	TGTGCCAGCTCTCCCGAGGCCGGCGCTGAAGCTTTCTTT	CASSPEAGAEAFF
many	NA	TRBJ1-3	TRBV5-1	TGCGCCAGCAGCTCCTCGAACTCTGGAAACACCATATATTTT	CASSSSNSGNTIYF
many	TRBD1	TRBJ2-2	TRBV2	TGTGCCAGCAGTGAAGCGGGACAGGGCTTGACGTACACCGGGGAGCTGTTTTTT	CASSEAGQGLTYTGELFF
many	TRBD1	TRBJ1-6	TRBV9	TGTGCCAGCAGCGTTTTACAGGGGAATTCACCCCTCCACTTT	CASSVLQGNSPLHF
NA	TRBD1	TRBJ1-1	TRBV27	TGTGCCAGCAGTACGGGACAGGGGGCGTTCGGATGGACTGAAGCTTTCTTT	CASSTGQGAFGWTEAFF
many	TRBD1	TRBJ2-7	TRBV20-1	TGCAGTGCTAGGCGGAGAAGACAGGGATTTTCCTACGAGCAGTACTTC	CSARRRRQGFSYEQYF
NA	TRBD1	TRBJ1-1	TRBV5-1	TGCGCCAGCAGCTGGGGCGACAGGGACTACACTGAAGCTTTCTTT	CASSWGDRDYTEAFF
many	TRBD2	TRBJ2-1	TRBV6-5	TGTGCCAGCAGTTACTCACTAGCGGGGGGGAACAATGAGCAGTTCTTC	CASSYSLAGGNNEQFF
many	NA	TRBJ2-5	TRBV7-2	TGTGCCAGCAGCCCCCTGGATCAAGAGACCCAGTACTTC	CASSPLDQETQYF
NA	TRBD2	TRBJ2-3	TRBV4-3	TGCGCCAGCAGCCAAGAGGCGGGGGGCCTCACAGATACGCAGTATTTT	CASSQEAGGLTDTQYF
many	TRBD1	TRBJ2-7	TRBV20-1	TGCAGTGCTAGAGTGGGGGGACAGGGGATGGTCGAGCAGTACTTC	CSARVGGQGMVEQYF
many	NA	TRBJ2-2	TRBV11-2	TGTGCCAGCAGCCCCAGCCGGGGTACCGGGGAGCTGTTTTTT	CASSPSRGTGELFF
many	NA	TRBJ1-1	TRBV28	TGTGCCAGCAGATATCAGGGAGGGATTTTGAACACTGAAGCTTTCTTT	CASRYQGGILNTEAFF
many	TRBD1	TRBJ2-2	TRBV12-3/TRBV12-4	TGTGCCAGCAACCAGGGGGACACCGGGGAGCTGTTTTTT	CASNQGDTGELFF
many	TRBD1	TRBJ2-7	TRBV7-8	TGTGCCAGCAGCTTAGCCGGGACAGGGGCCTCCGAGCAGTACTTC	CASSLAGTGASEQYF
many	NA	TRBJ2-2	TRBV7-3	TGTGCCAGCAGCGGGGGACCGATCGGGGAGCTGTTTTTT	CASSGGPIGELFF
few	NA	TRBJ1-1	TRBV4-2	TGTGCCAGCAGCCTACAAATCACGAACACTGAAGCTTTCTTT	CASSLQITNTEAFF
many	TRBD1	TRBJ1-6	TRBV7-2	TGTGCCAGCAGCTCCGGGACAGGACTTAATTCACCCCTCCACTTT	CASSSGTGLNSPLHF
many	TRBD1	TRBJ2-1	TRBV29-1	TGCAGCGTTGGTGACTCGGACAGGGTTGGCGCCTACAATGAGCAGTTCTTC	CSVGDSDRVGAYNEQFF
many	NA	TRBJ2-3	TRBV3-1	TGTGCCAGCAGCCAAGACGGGACTCCGAACACAGATACGCAGTATTTT	CASSQDGTPNTDTQYF
many	NA	TRBJ1-3	TRBV10-3	TGTGCCATCAAGGCGGCCTCTGGAAACACCATATATTTT	CAIKAASGNTIYF
many	NA	TRBJ2-1	TRBV28	TGTGCCAGCAGTTCCCCCCAGATGGGGTCTAGGATTGAGCAGTTCTTC	CASSSPQMGSRIEQFF
NA	NA	TRBJ2-1	TRBV6-5	TGTGCCAGCAGAGGACTCCAGTTTAGCTCCTACAATGAGCAGTTCTTC	CASRGLQFSSYNEQFF
many	TRBD1	TRBJ2-3	TRBV3-1	TGTGCCAGCAGCCAAAGGGGGCCTGGAGATACGCAGTATTTT	CASSQRGPGDTQYF
many	NA	TRBJ1-2	TRBV4-3	TGCGCCAGCAGCCAAGAAAACAGATGGGCCTATGGCTACACCTTC	CASSQENRWAYGYTF
many	NA	TRBJ2-2	TRBV5-1	TGCGCCAGCAGCTTCAAAGGGATGTTCACCGGGGAGCTGTTTTTT	CASSFKGMFTGELFF
NA	TRBD1	TRBJ2-1	TRBV7-8	TGTGCCAGCAGCTCCCGGGACAGATCCTACAATGAGCAGTTCTTC	CASSSRDRSYNEQFF
many	NA	TRBJ2-6	TRBV20-1	TGCAGTGCTAGAGGAAGCTCTGGGGCCAACGTCCTGACTTTC	CSARGSSGANVLTF
many	NA	TRBJ1-4	TRBV2	TGTGCCAGCAGCTTAACAGGCAGGATGGAAAAACTGTTTTTT	CASSLTGRMEKLFF
many	TRBD1	TRBJ1-5	TRBV7-2	TGTGCCAGCAGCTTAGCGGCCGGGACAGGATATCAGCCCCAGCATTTT	CASSLAAGTGYQPQHF
NA	TRBD1	TRBJ1-2	TRBV19	TGTGCCACCGGGGACAGGGTGAGAGGCTACACCTTC	CATGDRVRGYTF
many	TRBD1	TRBJ1-2	TRBV15	TGTGCCACCAGCAGAGGAGGGGGCGCCTCCTATGGCTACACCTTC	CATSRGGGASYGYTF
NA	NA	TRBJ2-2	TRBV6-2/TRBV6-3	TGTGCCAGCAGATTACCCCCAGGGGGGAAAACCGGGGAGCTGTTTTTT	CASRLPPGGKTGELFF
many	TRBD2	TRBJ2-1	TRBV20-1	TGCAGTGCTGCCCCCGGGTCAGCGGGGCACAATGAGCAGTTCTTC	CSAAPGSAGHNEQFF
many	NA	TRBJ1-2	TRBV12-3/TRBV12-4	TGTGCCAGCAGTTACCTCCCCGGGGGGCGAGGTGGCTACACCTTC	CASSYLPGGRGGYTF